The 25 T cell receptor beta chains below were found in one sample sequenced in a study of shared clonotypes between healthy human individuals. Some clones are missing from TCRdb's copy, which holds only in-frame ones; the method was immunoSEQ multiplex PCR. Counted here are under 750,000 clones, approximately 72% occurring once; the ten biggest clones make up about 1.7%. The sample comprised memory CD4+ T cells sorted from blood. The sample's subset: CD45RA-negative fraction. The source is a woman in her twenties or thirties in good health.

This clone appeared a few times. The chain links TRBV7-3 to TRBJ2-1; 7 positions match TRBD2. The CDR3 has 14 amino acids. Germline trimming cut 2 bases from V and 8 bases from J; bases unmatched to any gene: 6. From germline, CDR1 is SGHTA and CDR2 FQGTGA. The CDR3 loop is CASSLGTSVDEQFF. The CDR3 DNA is TGTGCCAGCAGCTTAGGCACTAGCGTGGATGAGCAGTTCTTC.

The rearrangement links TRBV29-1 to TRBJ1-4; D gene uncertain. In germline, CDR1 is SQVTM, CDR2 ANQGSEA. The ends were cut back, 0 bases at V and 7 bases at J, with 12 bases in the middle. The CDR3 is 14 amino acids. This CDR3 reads CSVEEKGVSEKLFF. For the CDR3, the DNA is TGCAGCGTTGAAGAAAAGGGAGTGAGTGAAAAACTGTTTTTT.

CDR3 loop: CASSQDLGAGGSYEQYF. The CDR3, as DNA: TGTGCCAGCAGCCAAGATCTGGGAGCAGGGGGCTCCTACGAGCAGTACTTC. The chain has TRBV14 and TRBJ2-7, with 7 bases that match TRBD1. This CDR3 is 17 amino acids long. Per germline, CDR1 SGHDN and CDR2 FVKESK. Losses at the gene ends were 0 bases for V and 0 bases for J; bases not matched to a gene: 8.

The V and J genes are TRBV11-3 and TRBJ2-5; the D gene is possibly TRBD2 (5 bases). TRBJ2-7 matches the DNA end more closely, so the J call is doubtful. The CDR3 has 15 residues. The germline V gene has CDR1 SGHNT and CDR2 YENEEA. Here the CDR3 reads CASSYGPGSTYEQYF. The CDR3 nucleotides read TGTGCCAGCAGCTACGGACCGGGAAGCACCTACGAGCAGTACTTC.

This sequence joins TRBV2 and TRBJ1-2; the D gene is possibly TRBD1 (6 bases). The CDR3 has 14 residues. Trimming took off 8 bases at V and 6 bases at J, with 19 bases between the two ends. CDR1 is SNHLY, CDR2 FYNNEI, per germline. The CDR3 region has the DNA TGTGCCAGCTGTCTTGGTACAGGGTGGGATGGCTACACCTTC. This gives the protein CASCLGTGWDGYTF.

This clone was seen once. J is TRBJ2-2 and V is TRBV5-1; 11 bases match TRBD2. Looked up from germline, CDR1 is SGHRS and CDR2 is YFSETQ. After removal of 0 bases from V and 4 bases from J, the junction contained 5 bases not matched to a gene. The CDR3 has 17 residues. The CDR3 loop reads CASSLGLAGSPTGELFF. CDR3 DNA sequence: TGCGCCAGCAGCTTGGGACTAGCGGGATCCCCCACCGGGGAGCTGTTTTTT.

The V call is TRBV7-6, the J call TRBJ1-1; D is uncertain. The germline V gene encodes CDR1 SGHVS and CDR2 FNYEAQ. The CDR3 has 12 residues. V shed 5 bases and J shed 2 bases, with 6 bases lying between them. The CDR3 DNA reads TGTGCCAGCAGCGGGAGTAACACTGAAGCTTTCTTT. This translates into CASSGSNTEAFF.

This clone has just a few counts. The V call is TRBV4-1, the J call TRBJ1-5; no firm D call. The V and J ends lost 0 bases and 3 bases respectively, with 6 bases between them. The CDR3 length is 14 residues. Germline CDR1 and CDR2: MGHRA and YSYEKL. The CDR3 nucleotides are TGCGCCAGCAGCCAAGATCTAAACAATCAGCCCCAGCATTTT. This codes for CASSQDLNNQPQHF.

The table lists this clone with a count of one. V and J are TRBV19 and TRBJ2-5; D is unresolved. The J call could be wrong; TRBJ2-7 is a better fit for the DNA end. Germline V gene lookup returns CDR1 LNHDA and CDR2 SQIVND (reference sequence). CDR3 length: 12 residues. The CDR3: CASKPLGDEQYF. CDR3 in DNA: TGTGCCAGTAAACCTTTGGGTGACGAGCAGTACTTC.

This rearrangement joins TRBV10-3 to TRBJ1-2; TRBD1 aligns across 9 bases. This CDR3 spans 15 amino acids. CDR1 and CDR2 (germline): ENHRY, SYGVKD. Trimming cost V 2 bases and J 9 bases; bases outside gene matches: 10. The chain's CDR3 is CAISEPGQGLESYTF. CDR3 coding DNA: TGTGCCATCAGTGAGCCGGGACAGGGATTGGAGAGCTACACCTTC.

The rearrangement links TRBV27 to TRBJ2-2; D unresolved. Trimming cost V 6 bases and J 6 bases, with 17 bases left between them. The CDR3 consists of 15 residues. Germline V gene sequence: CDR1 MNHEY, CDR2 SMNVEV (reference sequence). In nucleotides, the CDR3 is TGTGCCAGCAGCTCCAATTATCAGAGCGCCGGGGAGCTGTTTTTT. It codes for CASSSNYQSAGELFF.

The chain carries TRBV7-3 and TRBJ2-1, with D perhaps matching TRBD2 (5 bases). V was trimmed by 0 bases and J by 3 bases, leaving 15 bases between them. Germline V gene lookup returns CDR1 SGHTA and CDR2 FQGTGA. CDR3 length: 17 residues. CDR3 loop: CASSLTESRELYNEQFF. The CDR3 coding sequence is TGTGCCAGCAGCTTAACAGAGTCAAGGGAGCTCTACAATGAGCAGTTCTTC.

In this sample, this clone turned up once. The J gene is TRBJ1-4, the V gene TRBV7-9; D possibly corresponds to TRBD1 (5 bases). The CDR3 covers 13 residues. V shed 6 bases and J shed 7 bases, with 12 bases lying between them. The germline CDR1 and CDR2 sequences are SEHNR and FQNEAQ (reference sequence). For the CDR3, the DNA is TGTGCCAGCAGTGTAGGGGCGTTTGAAAAACTGTTTTTT. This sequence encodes CASSVGAFEKLFF.

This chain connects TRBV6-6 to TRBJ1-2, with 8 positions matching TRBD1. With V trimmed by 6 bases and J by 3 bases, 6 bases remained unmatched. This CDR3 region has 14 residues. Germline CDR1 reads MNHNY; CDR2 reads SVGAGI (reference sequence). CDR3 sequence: CASRGGQAYYGYTF. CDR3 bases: TGTGCCAGCAGAGGGGGACAGGCGTACTATGGCTACACCTTC.

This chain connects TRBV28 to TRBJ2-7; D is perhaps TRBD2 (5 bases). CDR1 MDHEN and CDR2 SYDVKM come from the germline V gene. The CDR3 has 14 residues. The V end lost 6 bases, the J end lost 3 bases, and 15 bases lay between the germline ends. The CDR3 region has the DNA TGTGCCAGCAGCATAGGCGGGCGAAACTACGAGCAGTACTTC. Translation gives CASSIGGRNYEQYF.

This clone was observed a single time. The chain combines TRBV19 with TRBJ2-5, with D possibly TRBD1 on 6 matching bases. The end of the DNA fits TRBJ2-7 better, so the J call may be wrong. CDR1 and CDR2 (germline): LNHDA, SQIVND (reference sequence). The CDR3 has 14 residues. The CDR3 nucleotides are TGTGCCAGTAGTAGGGGACACCGAATCTACGAGCAGTACTTC. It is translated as CASSRGHRIYEQYF.

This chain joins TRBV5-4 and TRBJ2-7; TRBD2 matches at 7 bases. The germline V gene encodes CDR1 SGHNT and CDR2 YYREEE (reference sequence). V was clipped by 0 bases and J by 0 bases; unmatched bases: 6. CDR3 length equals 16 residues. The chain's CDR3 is CASSLGEGVSSYEQYF. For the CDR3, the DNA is TGTGCCAGCAGCTTGGGGGAGGGCGTAAGCTCCTACGAGCAGTACTTC.

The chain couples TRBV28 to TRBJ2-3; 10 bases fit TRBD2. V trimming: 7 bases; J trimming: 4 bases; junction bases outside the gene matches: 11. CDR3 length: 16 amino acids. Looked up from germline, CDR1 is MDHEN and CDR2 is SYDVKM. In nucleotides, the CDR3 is TGTGCCAGCACAAGGACTAGCGGAGCGGGCCCAGATACGCAGTATTTT. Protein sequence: CASTRTSGAGPDTQYF.

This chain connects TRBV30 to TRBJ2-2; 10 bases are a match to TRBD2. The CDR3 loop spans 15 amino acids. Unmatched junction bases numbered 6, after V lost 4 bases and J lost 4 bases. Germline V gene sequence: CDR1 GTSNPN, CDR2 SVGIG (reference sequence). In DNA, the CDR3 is TGTGCCTGGAAAACCGGACTAGCGGTCACCGGGGAGCTGTTTTTT. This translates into CAWKTGLAVTGELFF.

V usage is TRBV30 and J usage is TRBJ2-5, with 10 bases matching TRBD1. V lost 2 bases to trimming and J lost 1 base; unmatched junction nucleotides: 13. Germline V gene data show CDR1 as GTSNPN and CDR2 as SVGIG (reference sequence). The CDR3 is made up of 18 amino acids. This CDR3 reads CAWSPRQGAKFGQETQYF. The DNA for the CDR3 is TGTGCCTGGAGTCCAAGACAGGGGGCAAAGTTCGGCCAAGAGACCCAGTACTTC.

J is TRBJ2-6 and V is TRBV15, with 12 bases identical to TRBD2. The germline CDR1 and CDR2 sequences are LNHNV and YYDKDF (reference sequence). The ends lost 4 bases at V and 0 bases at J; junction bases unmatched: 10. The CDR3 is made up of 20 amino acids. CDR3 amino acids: CATSIRLAGDLRSGANVLTF. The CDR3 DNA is TGTGCCACCAGCATTCGACTAGCGGGAGACCTACGCTCTGGGGCCAACGTCCTGACTTTC.

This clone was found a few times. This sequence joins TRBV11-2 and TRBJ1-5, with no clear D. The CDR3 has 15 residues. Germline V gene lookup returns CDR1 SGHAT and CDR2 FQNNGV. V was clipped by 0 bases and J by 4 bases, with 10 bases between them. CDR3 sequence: CASSLDGHKNQPQHF. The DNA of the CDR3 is TGTGCCAGCAGCTTAGATGGGCACAAGAATCAGCCCCAGCATTTT. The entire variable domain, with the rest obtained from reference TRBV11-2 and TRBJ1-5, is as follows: EAGVAQSPRYKIIEKRQSVAFWCNPISGHATLYWYQQILGQGPKLLIQFQNNGVVDDSQLPKDRFSAERLKGVDSTLKIQPAKLEDSAVYLCASSLDGHKNQPQHFGDGTRLSIL.

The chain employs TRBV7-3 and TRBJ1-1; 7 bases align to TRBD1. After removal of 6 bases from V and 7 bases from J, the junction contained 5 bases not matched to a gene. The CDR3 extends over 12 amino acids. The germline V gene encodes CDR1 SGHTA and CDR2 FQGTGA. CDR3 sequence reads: CASSRQGGEAFF. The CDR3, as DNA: TGTGCCAGCAGTCGACAGGGCGGTGAAGCTTTCTTT. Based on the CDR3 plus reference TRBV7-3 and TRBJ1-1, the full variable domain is GAGVSQTPSNKVTEKGKYVELRCDPISGHTALYWYRQSLGQGPEFLIYFQGTGAADDSGLPNDRFFAVRPEGSVSTLKIQRTERGDSAVYLCASSRQGGEAFFGQGTRLTVV.

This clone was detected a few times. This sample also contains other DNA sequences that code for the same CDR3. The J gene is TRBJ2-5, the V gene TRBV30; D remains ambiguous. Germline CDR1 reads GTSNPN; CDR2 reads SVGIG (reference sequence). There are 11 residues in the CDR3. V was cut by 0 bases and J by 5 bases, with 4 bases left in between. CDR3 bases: TGTGCCTGGAGTGTAGGGGAGACCCAGTACTTC. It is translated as CAWSVGETQYF.

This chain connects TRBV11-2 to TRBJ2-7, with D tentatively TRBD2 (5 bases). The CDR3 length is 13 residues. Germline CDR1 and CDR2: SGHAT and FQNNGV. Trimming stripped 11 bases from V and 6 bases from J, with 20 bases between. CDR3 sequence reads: CARRTRICLEQYF. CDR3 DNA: TGTGCCCGCCGAACTAGAATCTGTCTCGAGCAGTACTTC.